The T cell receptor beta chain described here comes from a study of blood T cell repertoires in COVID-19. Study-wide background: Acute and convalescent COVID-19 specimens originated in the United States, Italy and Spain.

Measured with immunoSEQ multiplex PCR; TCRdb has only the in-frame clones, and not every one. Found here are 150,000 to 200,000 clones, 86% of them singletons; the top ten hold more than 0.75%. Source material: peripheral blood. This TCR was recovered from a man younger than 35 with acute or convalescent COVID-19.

CDR3: CASSWGTGKGYTF. Written as DNA, the CDR3 is TGTGCCAGCAGTTGGGGGACAGGGAAAGGCTACACCTTC. The V and J genes are TRBV27 and TRBJ1-2, with 9 nucleotides matching TRBD1. The V and J ends lost 4 bases and 8 bases, in that order; junction bases with no gene match: 5. The germline V gene encodes CDR1 MNHEY and CDR2 SMNVEV (reference sequence). This CDR3 has 13 residues.